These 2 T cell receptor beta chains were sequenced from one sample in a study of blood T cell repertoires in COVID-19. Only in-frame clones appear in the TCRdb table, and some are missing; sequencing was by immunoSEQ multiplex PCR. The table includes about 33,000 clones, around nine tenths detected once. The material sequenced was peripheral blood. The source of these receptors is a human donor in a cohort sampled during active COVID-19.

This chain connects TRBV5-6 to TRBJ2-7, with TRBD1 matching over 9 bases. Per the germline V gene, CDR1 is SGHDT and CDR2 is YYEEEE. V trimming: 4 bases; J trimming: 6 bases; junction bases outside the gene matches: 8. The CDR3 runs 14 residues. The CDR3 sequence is CASSPGQGPSEQYF. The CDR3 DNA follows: TGTGCCAGCAGCCCGGGACAGGGTCCCTCCGAGCAGTACTTC.

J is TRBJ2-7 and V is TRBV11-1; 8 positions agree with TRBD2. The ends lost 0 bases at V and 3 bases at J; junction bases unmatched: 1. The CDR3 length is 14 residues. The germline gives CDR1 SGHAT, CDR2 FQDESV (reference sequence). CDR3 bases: TGTGCCAGCAGCTTAGCGCTAGCGGGCTACGAGCAGTACTTC. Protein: CASSLALAGYEQYF.